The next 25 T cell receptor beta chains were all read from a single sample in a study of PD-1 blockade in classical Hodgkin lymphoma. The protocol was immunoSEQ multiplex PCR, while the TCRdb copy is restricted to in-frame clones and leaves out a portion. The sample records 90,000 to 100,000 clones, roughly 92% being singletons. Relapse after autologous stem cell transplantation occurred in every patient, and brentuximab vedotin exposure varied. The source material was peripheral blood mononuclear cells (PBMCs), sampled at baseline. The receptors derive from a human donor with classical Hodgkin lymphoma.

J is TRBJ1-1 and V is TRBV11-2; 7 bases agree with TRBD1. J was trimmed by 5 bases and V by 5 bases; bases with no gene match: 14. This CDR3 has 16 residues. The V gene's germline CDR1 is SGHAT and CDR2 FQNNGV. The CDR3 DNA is TGTGCCAGCAGCGCCTACAGGGGTGGCCTTGTGACTGAAGCTTTCTTT. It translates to CASSAYRGGLVTEAFF.

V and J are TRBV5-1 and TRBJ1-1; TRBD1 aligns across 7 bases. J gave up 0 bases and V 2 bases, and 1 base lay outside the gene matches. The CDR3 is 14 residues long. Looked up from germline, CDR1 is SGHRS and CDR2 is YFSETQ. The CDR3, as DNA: TGCGCCAGCAGCTTAGGGGGCGTGAACACTGAAGCTTTCTTT. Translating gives CASSLGGVNTEAFF.

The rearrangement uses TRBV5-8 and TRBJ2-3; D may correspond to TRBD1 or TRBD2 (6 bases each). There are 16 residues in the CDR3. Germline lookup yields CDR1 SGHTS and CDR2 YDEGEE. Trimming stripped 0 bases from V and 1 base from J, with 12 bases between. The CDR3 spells CASSLGGAPGTDTQYF. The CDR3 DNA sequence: TGTGCCAGCAGCTTGGGGGGGGCGCCGGGCACAGATACGCAGTATTTT.

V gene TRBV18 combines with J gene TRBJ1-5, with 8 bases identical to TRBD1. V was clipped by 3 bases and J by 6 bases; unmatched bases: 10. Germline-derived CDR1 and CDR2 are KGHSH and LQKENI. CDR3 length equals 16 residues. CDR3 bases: TGTGCCAGCTCACCTCTTGCCCAGGGGGCGGGTCAGCCCCAGCATTTT. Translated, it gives CASSPLAQGAGQPQHF.

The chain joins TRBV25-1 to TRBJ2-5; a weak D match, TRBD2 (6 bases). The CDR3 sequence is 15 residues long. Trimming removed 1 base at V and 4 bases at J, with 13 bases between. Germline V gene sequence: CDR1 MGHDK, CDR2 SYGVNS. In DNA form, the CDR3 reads TGTGCCAGCAGTGAATTTGGGGGACTTGGAGAGACCCAGTACTTC. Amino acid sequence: CASSEFGGLGETQYF.

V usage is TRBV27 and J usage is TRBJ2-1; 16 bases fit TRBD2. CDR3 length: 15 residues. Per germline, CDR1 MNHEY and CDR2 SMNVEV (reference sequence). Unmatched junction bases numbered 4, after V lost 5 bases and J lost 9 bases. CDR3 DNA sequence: TGTGCCAGCAGTACCGGGACTAGCGGGAGGGTTGAGCAGTTCTTC. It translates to CASSTGTSGRVEQFF.

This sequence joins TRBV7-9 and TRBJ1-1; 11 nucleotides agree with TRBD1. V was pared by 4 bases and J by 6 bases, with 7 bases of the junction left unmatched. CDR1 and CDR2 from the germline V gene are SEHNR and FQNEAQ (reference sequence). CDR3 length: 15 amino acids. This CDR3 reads CASSSGQGAVAEAFF. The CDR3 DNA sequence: TGTGCCAGCAGCTCCGGACAGGGGGCTGTCGCTGAAGCTTTCTTT.

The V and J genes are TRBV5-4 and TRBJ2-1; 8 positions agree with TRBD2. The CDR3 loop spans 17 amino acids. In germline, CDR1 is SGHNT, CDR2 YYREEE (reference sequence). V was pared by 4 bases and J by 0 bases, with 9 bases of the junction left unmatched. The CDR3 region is CASSLTLAGSSYNEQFF. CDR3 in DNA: TGTGCCAGCAGCCTGACCCTAGCGGGCAGCTCCTACAATGAGCAGTTCTTC. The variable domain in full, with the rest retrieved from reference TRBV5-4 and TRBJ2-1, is ETGVTQSPTHLIKTRGQQVTLRCSSQSGHNTVSWYQQALGQGPQFIFQYYREEENGRGNFPPRFSGLQFPNYSSELNVNALELDDSALYLCASSLTLAGSSYNEQFFGPGTRLTVL.

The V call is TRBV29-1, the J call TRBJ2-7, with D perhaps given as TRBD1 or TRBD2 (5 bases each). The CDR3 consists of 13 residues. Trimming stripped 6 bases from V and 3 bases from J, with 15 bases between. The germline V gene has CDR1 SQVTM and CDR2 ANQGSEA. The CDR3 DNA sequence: TGCAGCGTGGCCGGGACGGCCTTCTACGAGCAGTACTTC. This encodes CSVAGTAFYEQYF.

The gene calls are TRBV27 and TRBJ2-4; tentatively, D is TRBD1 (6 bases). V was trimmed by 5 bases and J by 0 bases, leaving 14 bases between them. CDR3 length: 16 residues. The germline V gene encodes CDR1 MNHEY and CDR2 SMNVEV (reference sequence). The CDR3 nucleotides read TGTGCCAGCAGTCCACTAGGGGGTTTAGCCAAAAACATTCAGTACTTC. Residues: CASSPLGGLAKNIQYF.

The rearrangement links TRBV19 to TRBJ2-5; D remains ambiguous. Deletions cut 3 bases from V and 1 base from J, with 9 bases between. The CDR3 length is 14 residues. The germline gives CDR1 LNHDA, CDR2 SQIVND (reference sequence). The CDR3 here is CASSIDWSQETQYF. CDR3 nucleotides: TGTGCCAGTAGTATCGACTGGTCCCAAGAGACCCAGTACTTC.

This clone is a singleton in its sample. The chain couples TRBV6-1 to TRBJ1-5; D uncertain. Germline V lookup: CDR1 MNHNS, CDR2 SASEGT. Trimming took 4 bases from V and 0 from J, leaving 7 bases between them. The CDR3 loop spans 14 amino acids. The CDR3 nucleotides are TGTGCCAGCAGTGGAGGATCTAGCAATCAGCCCCAGCATTTT. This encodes CASSGGSSNQPQHF.

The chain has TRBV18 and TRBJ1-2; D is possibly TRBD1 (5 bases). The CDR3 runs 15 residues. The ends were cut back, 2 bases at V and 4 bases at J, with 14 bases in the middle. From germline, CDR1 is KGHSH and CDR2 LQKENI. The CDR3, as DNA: TGTGCCAGCTCACCATTCCCCGACAGCGGCTATGGCTACACCTTC. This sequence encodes CASSPFPDSGYGYTF.

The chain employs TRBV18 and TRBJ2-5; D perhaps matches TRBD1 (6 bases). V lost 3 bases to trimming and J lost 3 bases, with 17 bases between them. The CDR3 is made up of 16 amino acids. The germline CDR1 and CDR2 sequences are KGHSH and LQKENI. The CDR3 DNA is TGTGCCAGCTCACCCCCCAGGGGCGACTATGAAGAGACCCAGTACTTC. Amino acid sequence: CASSPPRGDYEETQYF.

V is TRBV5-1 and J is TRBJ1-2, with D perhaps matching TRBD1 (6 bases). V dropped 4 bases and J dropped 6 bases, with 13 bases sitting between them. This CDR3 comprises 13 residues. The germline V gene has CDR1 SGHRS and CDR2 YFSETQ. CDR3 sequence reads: CASSRAGADGYTF. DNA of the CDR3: TGCGCCAGCAGCCGGGCAGGGGCAGATGGCTACACCTTC.

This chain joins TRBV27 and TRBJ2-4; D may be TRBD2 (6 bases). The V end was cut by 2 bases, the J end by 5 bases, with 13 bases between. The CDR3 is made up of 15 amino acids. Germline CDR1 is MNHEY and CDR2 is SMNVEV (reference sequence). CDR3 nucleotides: TGTGCCAGCAGTTTACTCAGGGAGGTCGAAAACATTCAGTACTTC. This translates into CASSLLREVENIQYF.

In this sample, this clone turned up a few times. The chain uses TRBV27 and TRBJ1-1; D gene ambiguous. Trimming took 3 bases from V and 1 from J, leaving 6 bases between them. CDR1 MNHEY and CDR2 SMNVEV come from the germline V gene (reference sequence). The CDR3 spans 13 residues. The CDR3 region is CASSLASNTEAFF. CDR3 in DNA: TGTGCCAGCAGTTTGGCGTCGAACACTGAAGCTTTCTTT.

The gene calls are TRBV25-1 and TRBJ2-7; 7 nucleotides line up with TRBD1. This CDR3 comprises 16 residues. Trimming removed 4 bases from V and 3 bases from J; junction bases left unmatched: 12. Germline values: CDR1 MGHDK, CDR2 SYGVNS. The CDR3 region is CASSAATGLGGYEQYF. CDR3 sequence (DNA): TGTGCCAGCAGTGCCGCGACAGGGTTAGGGGGCTACGAGCAGTACTTC.

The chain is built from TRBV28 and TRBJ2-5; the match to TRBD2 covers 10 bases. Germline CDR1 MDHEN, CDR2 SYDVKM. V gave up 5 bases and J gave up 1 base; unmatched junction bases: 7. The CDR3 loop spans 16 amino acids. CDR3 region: CASSDFSGRFQETQYF. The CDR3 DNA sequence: TGTGCCAGCAGTGATTTTAGCGGGAGGTTCCAAGAGACCCAGTACTTC.

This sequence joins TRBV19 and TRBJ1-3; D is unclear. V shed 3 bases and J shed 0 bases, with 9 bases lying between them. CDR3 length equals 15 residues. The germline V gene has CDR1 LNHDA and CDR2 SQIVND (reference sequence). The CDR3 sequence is CASSIVAISGNTIYF. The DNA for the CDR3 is TGTGCCAGTAGTATCGTAGCAATCTCTGGAAACACCATATATTTT. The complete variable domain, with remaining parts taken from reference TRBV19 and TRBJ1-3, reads DGGITQSPKYLFRKEGQNVTLSCEQNLNHDAMYWYRQDPGQGLRLIYYSQIVNDFQKGDIAEGYSVSREKKESFPLTVTSAQKNPTAFYLCASSIVAISGNTIYFGEGSWLTVV.

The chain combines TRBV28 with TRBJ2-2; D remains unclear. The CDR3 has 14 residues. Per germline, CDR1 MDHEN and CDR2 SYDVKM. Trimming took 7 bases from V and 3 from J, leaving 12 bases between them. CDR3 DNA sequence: TGTGCCAGCAAACTCTCTCTGGACACCGGGGAGCTGTTTTTT. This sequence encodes CASKLSLDTGELFF.

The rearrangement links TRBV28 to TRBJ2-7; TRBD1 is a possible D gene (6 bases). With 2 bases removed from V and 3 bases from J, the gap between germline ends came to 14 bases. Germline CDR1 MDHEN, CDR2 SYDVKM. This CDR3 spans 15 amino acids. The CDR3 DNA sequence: TGTGCCAGCAGTTTACCCTCCTACAGGGTCTACGAGCAGTACTTC. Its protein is CASSLPSYRVYEQYF.

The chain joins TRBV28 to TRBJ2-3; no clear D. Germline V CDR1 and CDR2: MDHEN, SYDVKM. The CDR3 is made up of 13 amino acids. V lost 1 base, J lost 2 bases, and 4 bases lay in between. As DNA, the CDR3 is TGTGCCAGCAGTTTATTTTCCACAGATACGCAGTATTTT. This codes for CASSLFSTDTQYF. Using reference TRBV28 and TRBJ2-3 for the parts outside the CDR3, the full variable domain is DVKVTQSSRYLVKRTGEKVFLECVQDMDHENMFWYRQDPGLGLRLIYFSYDVKMKEKGDIPEGYSVSREKKERFSLILESASTNQTSMYLCASSLFSTDTQYFGPGTRLTVL.

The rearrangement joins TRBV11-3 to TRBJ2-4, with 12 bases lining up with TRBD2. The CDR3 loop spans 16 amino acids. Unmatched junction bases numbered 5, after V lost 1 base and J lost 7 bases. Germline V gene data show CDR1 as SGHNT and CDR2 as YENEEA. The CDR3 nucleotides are TGTGCCAGCAGCTTAGGACTAGCGGGAGTTGGGAACATTCAGTACTTC. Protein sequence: CASSLGLAGVGNIQYF.

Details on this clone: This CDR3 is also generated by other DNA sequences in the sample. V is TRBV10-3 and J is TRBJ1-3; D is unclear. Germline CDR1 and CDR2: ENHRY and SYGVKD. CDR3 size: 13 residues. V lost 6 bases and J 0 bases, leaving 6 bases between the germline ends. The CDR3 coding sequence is TGTGCCATCAGCGGGTCCTCTGGAAACACCATATATTTT. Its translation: CAISGSSGNTIYF.